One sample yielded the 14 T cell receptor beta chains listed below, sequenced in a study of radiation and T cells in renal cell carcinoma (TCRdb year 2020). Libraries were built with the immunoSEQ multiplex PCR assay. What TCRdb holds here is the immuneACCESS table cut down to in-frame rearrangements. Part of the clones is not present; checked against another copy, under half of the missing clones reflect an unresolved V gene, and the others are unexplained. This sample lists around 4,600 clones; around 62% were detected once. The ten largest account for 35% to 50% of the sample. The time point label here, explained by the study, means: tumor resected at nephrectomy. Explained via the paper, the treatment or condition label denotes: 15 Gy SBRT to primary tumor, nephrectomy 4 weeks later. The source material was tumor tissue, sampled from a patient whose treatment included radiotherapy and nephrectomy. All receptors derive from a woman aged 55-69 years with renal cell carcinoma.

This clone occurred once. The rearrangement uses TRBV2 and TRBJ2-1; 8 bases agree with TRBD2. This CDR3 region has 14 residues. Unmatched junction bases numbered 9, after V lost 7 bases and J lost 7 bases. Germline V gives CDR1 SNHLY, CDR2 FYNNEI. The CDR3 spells CASNRLATTNEQFF. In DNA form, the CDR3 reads TGTGCCAGCAACCGACTAGCGACTACAAATGAGCAGTTCTTC.

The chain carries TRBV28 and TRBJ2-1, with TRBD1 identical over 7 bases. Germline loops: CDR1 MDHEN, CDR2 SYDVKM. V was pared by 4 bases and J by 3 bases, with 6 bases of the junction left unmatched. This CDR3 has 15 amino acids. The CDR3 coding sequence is TGTGCCAGCAGTTCCCCGACAGGGATCTACAATGAGCAGTTCTTC. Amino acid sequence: CASSSPTGIYNEQFF.

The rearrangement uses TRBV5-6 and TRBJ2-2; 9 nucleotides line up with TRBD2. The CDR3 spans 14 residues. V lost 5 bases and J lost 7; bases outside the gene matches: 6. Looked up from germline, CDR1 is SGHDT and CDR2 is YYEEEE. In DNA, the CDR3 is TGTGCCAGCAGGGTAGCGGGAGTAGTCGGGGAGCTGTTTTTT. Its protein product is CASRVAGVVGELFF.

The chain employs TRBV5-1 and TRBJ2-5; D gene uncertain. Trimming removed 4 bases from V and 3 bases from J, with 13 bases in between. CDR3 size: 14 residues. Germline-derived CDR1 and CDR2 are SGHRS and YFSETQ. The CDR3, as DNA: TGCGCCAGCAGCCCTATAACAGAAAAAGAGACCCAGTACTTC. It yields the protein CASSPITEKETQYF.

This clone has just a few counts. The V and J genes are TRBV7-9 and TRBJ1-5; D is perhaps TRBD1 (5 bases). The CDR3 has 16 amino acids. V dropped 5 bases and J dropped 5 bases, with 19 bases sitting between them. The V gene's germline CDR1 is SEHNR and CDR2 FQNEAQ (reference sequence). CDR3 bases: TGTGCCAGCAGCACCACGGGGGGGTTTGGCGATCAGCCCCAGCATTTT. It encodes CASSTTGGFGDQPQHF.

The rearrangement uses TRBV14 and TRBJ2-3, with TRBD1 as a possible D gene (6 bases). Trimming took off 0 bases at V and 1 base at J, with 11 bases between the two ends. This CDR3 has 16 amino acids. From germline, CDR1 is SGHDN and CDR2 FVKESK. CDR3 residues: CASSQDMGAGTDTQYF. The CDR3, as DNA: TGTGCCAGCAGCCAAGATATGGGGGCCGGCACAGATACGCAGTATTTT.

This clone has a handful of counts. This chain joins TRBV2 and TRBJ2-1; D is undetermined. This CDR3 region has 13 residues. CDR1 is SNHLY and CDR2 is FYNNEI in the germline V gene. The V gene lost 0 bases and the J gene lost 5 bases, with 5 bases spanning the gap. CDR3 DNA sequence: TGTGCCAGCAGTGAAGCTAGGGACAATGAGCAGTTCTTC. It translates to CASSEARDNEQFF.

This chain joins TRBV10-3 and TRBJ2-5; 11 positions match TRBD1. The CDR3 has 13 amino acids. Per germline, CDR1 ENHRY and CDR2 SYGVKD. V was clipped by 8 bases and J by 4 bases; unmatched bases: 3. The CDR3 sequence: CAIAGTGGETQYF. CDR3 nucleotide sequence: TGTGCCATCGCCGGGACAGGGGGAGAGACCCAGTACTTC.

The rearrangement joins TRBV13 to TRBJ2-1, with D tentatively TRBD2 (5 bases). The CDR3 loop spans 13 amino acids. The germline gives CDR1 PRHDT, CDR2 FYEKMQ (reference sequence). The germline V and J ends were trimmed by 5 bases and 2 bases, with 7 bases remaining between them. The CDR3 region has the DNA TGTGCCAGCAGCCCGAGGGCCTACAATGAGCAGTTCTTC. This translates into CASSPRAYNEQFF.

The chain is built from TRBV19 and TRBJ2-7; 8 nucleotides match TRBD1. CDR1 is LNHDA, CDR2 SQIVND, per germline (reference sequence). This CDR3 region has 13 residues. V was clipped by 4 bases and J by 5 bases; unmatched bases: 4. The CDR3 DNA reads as TGTGCCAGTAGTAACAGGGGGAGAAACGAGCAGTACTTC. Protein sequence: CASSNRGRNEQYF. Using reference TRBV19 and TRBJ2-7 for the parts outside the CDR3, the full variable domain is DGGITQSPKYLFRKEGQNVTLSCEQNLNHDAMYWYRQDPGQGLRLIYYSQIVNDFQKGDIAEGYSVSREKKESFPLTVTSAQKNPTAFYLCASSNRGRNEQYFGPGTRLTVT.

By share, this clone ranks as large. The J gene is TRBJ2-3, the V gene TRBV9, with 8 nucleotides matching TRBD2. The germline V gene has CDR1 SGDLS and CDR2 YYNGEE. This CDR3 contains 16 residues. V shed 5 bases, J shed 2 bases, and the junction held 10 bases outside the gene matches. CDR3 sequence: CASREGLAGVTDTQYF. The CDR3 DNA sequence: TGTGCCAGCAGAGAGGGGCTAGCGGGCGTCACAGATACGCAGTATTTT. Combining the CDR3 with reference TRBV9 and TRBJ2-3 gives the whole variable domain DSGVTQTPKHLITATGQRVTLRCSPRSGDLSVYWYQQSLDQGLQFLIQYYNGEERAKGNILERFSAQQFPDLHSELNLSSLELGDSALYFCASREGLAGVTDTQYFGPGTRLTVL.

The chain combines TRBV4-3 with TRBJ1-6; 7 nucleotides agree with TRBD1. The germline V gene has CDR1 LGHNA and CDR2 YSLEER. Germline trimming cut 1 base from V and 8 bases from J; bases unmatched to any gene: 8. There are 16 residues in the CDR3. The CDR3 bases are TGCGCCAGCAGCCAAGTGGGGGGCAGGGGGTATTCACCCCTCCACTTT. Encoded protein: CASSQVGGRGYSPLHF.

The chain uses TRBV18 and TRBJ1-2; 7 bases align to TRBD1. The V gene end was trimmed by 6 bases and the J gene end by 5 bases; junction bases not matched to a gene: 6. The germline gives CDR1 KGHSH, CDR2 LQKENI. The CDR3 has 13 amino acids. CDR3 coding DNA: TGTGCCAGCTCCCCGCCAGGGGGATATGGCTACACCTTC. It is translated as CASSPPGGYGYTF.

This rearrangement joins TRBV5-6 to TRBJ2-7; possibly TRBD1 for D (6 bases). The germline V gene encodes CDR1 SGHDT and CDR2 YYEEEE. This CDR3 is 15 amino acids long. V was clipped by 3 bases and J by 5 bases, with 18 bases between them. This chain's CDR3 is CASSWALGGWDEQYF. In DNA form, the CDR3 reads TGTGCCAGCAGCTGGGCCTTAGGGGGTTGGGACGAGCAGTACTTC.